These 18 T cell receptor beta chains came from one sample sequenced in a study of T-cell reconstitution after alpha-beta-depleted transplantation in children. As it was prepared, the TCRbeta library received unique molecular identifiers. TCRdb passed the PCR reads through MiXCR, listing each CDR3 protein once. Here the sample spans hundreds of thousands of distinct CDR3 sequences, roughly 17% being singletons. The starting material was PBMCs from the stem cell graft donor, obtained from the stem cell graft. The source is a human donor who donated a stem cell graft to a child with acute myeloid leukemia.

This clonotype has more than one count but fewer than ten. This sequence joins TRBV20-1 and TRBJ2-5; D is ambiguous. Deletions cut 1 base from V and 4 bases from J, with 13 bases between. The germline V gene has CDR1 DFQATT and CDR2 SNEGSKA (reference sequence). The CDR3 has 14 amino acids. The CDR3 protein is CSARAPGSGETQYF. The DNA of the CDR3 is TGCAGTGCTAGAGCTCCTGGGTCAGGAGAGACCCAGTACTTC.

At least ten counts were recorded for this clonotype. CDR3 sequence (DNA): TGTGCCATCAGTGAGGGGGATGGGGCTGAAGCTTTCTTT. Its translation: CAISEGDGAEAFF. The chain is built from TRBV10-3 and TRBJ1-1; the D is unclear. Trimming took 2 bases from V and 6 from J, leaving 10 bases between them. The V gene's germline CDR1 is ENHRY and CDR2 SYGVKD. The CDR3 runs 13 residues.

The chain couples TRBV28 to TRBJ2-3, with 7 bases lining up with TRBD2. The trim removed 11 bases at V and 2 bases at J, leaving 4 bases unmatched. CDR3 length equals 12 residues. CDR1 and CDR2 from the germline V gene are MDHEN and SYDVKM. This CDR3 is CAGGTNTDTQYF. The CDR3 region has the DNA TGTGCCGGCGGGACTAACACAGATACGCAGTATTTT. The variable domain in full, with the rest retrieved from reference TRBV28 and TRBJ2-3, is DVKVTQSSRYLVKRTGEKVFLECVQDMDHENMFWYRQDPGLGLRLIYFSYDVKMKEKGDIPEGYSVSREKKERFSLILESASTNQTSMYLCAGGTNTDTQYFGPGTRLTVL.

With respect to this clonotype: A much larger clone differs by one base, so this may be a read error. The chain joins TRBV6-1 to TRBJ1-2; the D is unclear. The CDR3 is 13 amino acids. CDR1 is MNHNS, CDR2 SASEGT, per germline. In nucleotides, the CDR3 is TGTTCCAGCGCACTCCGATTAGAACATGGCTACACCTTC. Translating gives CSSALRLEHGYTF.

The chain couples TRBV7-8 to TRBJ1-2; D not certain. The germline V gene encodes CDR1 SGHVS and CDR2 FQNEAQ. V was shortened by 1 base and J by 4 bases, with 10 bases between the two germline ends. The CDR3 is made up of 14 amino acids. The CDR3 protein is CASSLGQEIYGYTF. For the CDR3, the DNA is TGTGCCAGCAGCTTAGGGCAGGAGATCTATGGCTACACCTTC.

This clonotype was observed at least ten times. Sequence at one end of the junction differs from germline and may be a read error. The rearrangement joins TRBV5-1 to TRBJ2-2; no definite D call. This CDR3 has 14 amino acids. CDR1 is SGHRS, CDR2 YFSETQ, per germline. The CDR3 reads CASSLEGYTGELFF. DNA for the CDR3: TGTGCCAGCAGCTTGGAAGGGTACACCGGGGAGCTGTTTTTT.

The V gene is TRBV4-3, the J gene TRBJ1-1; D uncertain. Germline CDR1 and CDR2: LGHNA and YSLEER. V lost 1 base and J 2 bases, leaving 8 bases between the germline ends. CDR3 length: 14 residues. CDR3 DNA sequence: TGCGCCAGCAGCCAAGGCGACCAAAACACTGAAGCTTTCTTT. Amino acid sequence: CASSQGDQNTEAFF.

This clonotype was recorded at least ten times. The rearrangement uses TRBV20-1 and TRBJ2-5; D remains unclear. V lost 1 base and J lost 3, with 12 bases in between. CDR3 length: 14 amino acids. CDR1 is DFQATT, CDR2 SNEGSKA, per germline (reference sequence). CDR3 sequence: CSARVSLGEETQYF. The CDR3 DNA reads TGCAGTGCTAGAGTCTCCTTAGGAGAAGAGACCCAGTACTTC.

The table lists this clonotype with many counts. The chain uses TRBV5-6 and TRBJ2-2, with D tentatively TRBD1 (6 bases). The CDR3 is 15 amino acids. Germline loops: CDR1 SGHDT, CDR2 YYEEEE. V lost 5 bases to trimming and J lost 3 bases, with 14 bases between them. CDR3 protein: CASSFDRPDTGELFF. The CDR3 DNA is TGTGCCAGCAGTTTCGACAGGCCTGACACCGGGGAGCTGTTTTTT.

This clonotype was detected a few times. V usage is TRBV5-1 and J usage is TRBJ1-4; 7 nucleotides align to TRBD1. After removal of 3 bases from V and 2 bases from J, the junction contained 4 bases not matched to a gene. This CDR3 is built from 15 residues. Germline V gene data show CDR1 as SGHRS and CDR2 as YFSETQ. DNA for the CDR3: TGCGCCAGCAGCTCACAGGGGACTACTAATGAAAAACTGTTTTTT. It translates to CASSSQGTTNEKLFF.

This clonotype has a handful of counts. CDR3: CASSLWEGGDTQYF. In nucleotides, the CDR3 is TGTGCCAGCAGCTTATGGGAGGGAGGGGATACGCAGTATTTT. This chain links TRBV7-2 with TRBJ2-3; 7 bases match TRBD2. The CDR3 loop spans 14 amino acids. Germline assignment: CDR1 SGHTA and CDR2 FQGNSA. Trimming at V came to 2 bases and at J to 6 bases, leaving 5 bases not matched to a gene.

This rearrangement joins TRBV12-3 or TRBV12-4 to TRBJ2-5; D uncertain. V was cut by 3 bases and J by 1 base, with 18 bases left in between. The CDR3 loop spans 17 amino acids. The CDR3 reads CASSFIVKDFGQETQYF. The CDR3 DNA is TGTGCCAGCAGTTTTATTGTTAAGGATTTCGGCCAAGAGACCCAGTACTTC.

This clonotype was found many times. The chain uses TRBV6-1 and TRBJ2-3; either TRBD1 or TRBD2 may fit D (7 bases each). Trimming stripped 6 bases from V and 4 bases from J, with 14 bases between. The CDR3 runs to 14 residues. Germline V gene data show CDR1 as MNHNS and CDR2 as SASEGT. CDR3 nucleotide sequence: TGTGCCAGCAGCCAGGGGGGGGCCCCAGATACGCAGTATTTT. Translation gives CASSQGGAPDTQYF.

This clonotype was observed a handful of times. V gene TRBV12-3 or TRBV12-4 combines with J gene TRBJ1-2, with D perhaps TRBD1 (5 bases). The V and J ends lost 3 bases and 3 bases respectively, with 11 bases between them. CDR3 size: 14 residues. Here the CDR3 reads CASSFVGTYYGYTF. As DNA, the CDR3 is TGTGCCAGCAGTTTTGTCGGGACCTACTATGGCTACACCTTC.

The CDR3 coding sequence is TGTGCCAGCAGCCTCCTCCCCCATCCCGGGACAGGTAACACTGAAGCTTTCTTT. This codes for CASSLLPHPGTGNTEAFF. The chain links TRBV11-2 to TRBJ1-1, with 8 bases aligning to TRBD1. There are 18 residues in the CDR3. J gave up 2 bases and V 5 bases, and 16 bases lay outside the gene matches. Germline CDR1 is SGHAT and CDR2 is FQNNGV.

This clonotype was detected a few times. The chain uses TRBV7-9 and TRBJ1-4; 7 bases are shared with TRBD1. Per the germline V gene, CDR1 is SEHNR and CDR2 is FQNEAQ (reference sequence). The CDR3 loop spans 14 amino acids. J was trimmed by 10 bases and V by 3 bases; bases with no gene match: 8. The CDR3 region has the DNA TGTGCCAGCAGCTTCCGGGAGGGGGCAGGAAAACTGTTTTTT. Its protein is CASSFREGAGKLFF. Together with reference TRBV7-9 and TRBJ1-4, the CDR3 gives the full variable domain: DTGVSQNPRHKITKRGQNVTFRCDPISEHNRLYWYRQTLGQGPEFLTYFQNEAQLEKSRLLSDRFSAERPKGSFSTLEIQRTEQGDSAMYLCASSFREGAGKLFFGSGTQLSVL.

The chain has TRBV6-1 and TRBJ2-2; 8 nucleotides line up with TRBD2. V dropped 11 bases and J dropped 0; count of bases not matched to a gene: 11. The CDR3 covers 16 residues. Germline loops: CDR1 MNHNS, CDR2 SASEGT. The CDR3 nucleotides are TGTGCCTGTAAACCGGGAGGGATCACGAACACCGGGGAGCTGTTTTTT. This sequence encodes CACKPGGITNTGELFF.

This clonotype occurred a few times. This chain uses TRBV5-1 with TRBJ2-3, with D perhaps assigned TRBD1 or TRBD2 (6 bases each). Looked up from germline, CDR1 is SGHRS and CDR2 is YFSETQ. The CDR3 is made up of 17 amino acids. Trimming took 0 bases from V and 0 from J, leaving 14 bases between them. The CDR3 region has the DNA TGCGCCAGCAGCTTGGTTGGGGGGCCCTCTAGCACAGATACGCAGTATTTT. Amino acid sequence: CASSLVGGPSSTDTQYF.